A selection of T cell receptor beta chains follows, all from one sample in a study of T cell responses to AZD1222 COVID-19 vaccine. The method was immunoSEQ multiplex PCR; TCRdb's version includes in-frame clones alone and lacks a portion of them. Of approximately 100,000 clones listed, 87% are singletons. The sequences come from peripheral blood, collected on day 0 of AZD1222 vaccination. The receptor set was obtained from an adult in good health. The CDR3 runs from the conserved cysteine through the conserved F or W. The D gene is left open where the match is weak. Expanded clones get a size class; other rows say once, few or many, or leave the size out.

>-|TRBV6-5|12|-|TRBJ2-1
CASRVDQDEQFF
TGTGCCAGCAGGGTAGATCAAGATGAGCAGTTCTTC
>few|TRBV18|15|-|TRBJ2-1
CASSLPPRGHNEQFF
TGTGCCAGCTCGCTTCCCCCTCGCGGGCACAATGAGCAGTTCTTC
>-|TRBV4-2|16|-|TRBJ2-7
CASSQAPRQGDYEQYF
TGTGCCAGCAGCCAAGCCCCCAGGCAGGGCGACTACGAGCAGTACTTC
>-|TRBV6-6|15|-|TRBJ2-1
CASSFSLGRDNEQFF
TGTGCCAGCAGTTTCTCCCTGGGGCGGGACAATGAGCAGTTCTTC
>-|TRBV7-9|16|TRBD2|TRBJ2-2
CASSSGGNGPTGELFF
TGTGCCAGCAGCTCGGGGGGAAACGGCCCCACCGGGGAGCTGTTTTTT
>few|TRBV5-4|15|TRBD2|TRBJ2-1
CASSLGSSGYNEQFF
TGTGCCAGCAGCTTGGGATCTAGCGGATACAATGAGCAGTTCTTC
>-|TRBV15|13|TRBD2|TRBJ2-1
CATSRGLAGAQFF
TGTGCCACCAGCAGAGGACTAGCGGGCGCGCAGTTCTTC
>-|TRBV5-4|16|TRBD1|TRBJ2-6
CASSSRQGAGANVLTF
TGTGCCAGCAGCTCACGACAGGGGGCGGGGGCCAACGTCCTGACTTTC
>-|TRBV19|14|TRBD2|TRBJ2-3
CASRQSGGSDTQYF
TGTGCCAGTAGACAAAGCGGGGGGTCAGATACGCAGTATTTT
>-|TRBV9|15|TRBD1|TRBJ1-2
CASSARTGIDYGYTF
TGTGCCAGCAGCGCCCGGACAGGGATTGACTATGGCTACACCTTC
>-|TRBV6-5|13|-|TRBJ1-2
CASSYRQNYGYTF
TGTGCCAGCAGTTACAGGCAGAACTATGGCTACACCTTC
>-|TRBV18|15|-|TRBJ1-6
CASSPQQGRESPLHF
TGTGCCAGCTCACCACAGCAGGGACGGGAGTCACCCCTCCACTTT
>-|TRBV6-2/TRBV6-3|17|TRBD1|TRBJ1-5
CASTPYPTGAGNQPQHF
TGTGCCAGCACCCCTTATCCGACAGGGGCGGGCAATCAGCCCCAGCATTTT
>-|TRBV30|13|-|TRBJ1-4
CAYRQENNEKLFF
TGTGCCTACCGACAGGAGAATAATGAAAAACTGTTTTTT
>-|TRBV19|16|-|TRBJ2-1
CASSIIGGSANREQFF
TGTGCCAGTAGTATTATAGGGGGTTCCGCCAATAGAGAGCAGTTCTTC
>-|TRBV2|12|-|TRBJ1-2
CASRYLGDGYTF
TGTGCCAGCAGATATCTGGGTGATGGCTACACCTTC
>-|TRBV5-1|13|-|TRBJ1-1
CASSLERNTEAFF
TGCGCCAGCAGCTTGGAAAGGAACACTGAAGCTTTCTTT
>-|TRBV4-2|16|-|TRBJ1-5
CASSQDPWGGGQPQHF
TGTGCCAGCAGCCAAGATCCTTGGGGGGGTGGGCAGCCCCAGCATTTT
>-|TRBV3-1/TRBV3-2|14|-|TRBJ2-3
CASSATASTDTQYF
TGTGCCAGCAGCGCGACAGCTAGCACAGATACGCAGTATTTT
>-|TRBV6-2/TRBV6-3|18|TRBD1|TRBJ2-3
CASSSGTGGTISTDTQYF
TGTGCCAGCAGTTCTGGGACAGGGGGGACCATTAGCACAGATACGCAGTATTTT
>-|TRBV30|12|-|TRBJ2-5
CAWSGQQETQYF
TGTGCCTGGAGTGGACAGCAAGAGACCCAGTACTTC
>-|TRBV3-1/TRBV3-2|15|TRBD1|TRBJ1-2
CASSQDRQGARGYTF
TGTGCCAGCAGCCAGGATCGACAGGGGGCGCGGGGCTACACCTTC
>-|TRBV5-5|15|-|TRBJ1-3
CASSLQGYSGNTIYF
TGTGCCAGCAGCTTGCAGGGGTACTCTGGAAACACCATATATTTT
>-|TRBV6-5|14|TRBD1|TRBJ2-7
CASSPDRDHYEQYF
TGTGCCAGCAGCCCAGACAGGGACCACTACGAGCAGTACTTC
>-|TRBV12-5|16|TRBD2|TRBJ2-1
CASGPDSGGSYNEQFF
TGTGCTAGTGGTCCCGATAGCGGGGGCTCCTACAATGAGCAGTTCTTC
>-|TRBV5-1|14|TRBD1|TRBJ2-3
CASSLGAGGDTQYF
TGCGCCAGCAGCTTGGGGGCAGGGGGAGATACGCAGTATTTT
>-|TRBV7-8|16|TRBD1|TRBJ1-5
CASSLGNRGRSQPQHF
TGTGCCAGCAGCTTAGGAAACAGGGGACGGAGTCAGCCCCAGCATTTT
>-|TRBV24-1|13|-|TRBJ2-2
CATSVGNNGELFF
TGTGCCACCAGTGTTGGGAACAACGGGGAGCTGTTTTTT
>-|TRBV28|13|TRBD1|TRBJ1-2
CASSTGTVYGYTF
TGTGCCAGCAGTACCGGGACAGTCTATGGCTACACCTTC
>-|TRBV11-2|13|-|TRBJ1-2
CASSPSDRNGYTF
TGTGCCAGCAGCCCCAGTGATCGGAATGGCTACACCTTC
>-|TRBV3-1/TRBV3-2|17|TRBD2|TRBJ2-7
CASSQEGLAGEFHEQYF
TGTGCCAGCAGCCAAGAAGGACTAGCGGGAGAGTTCCACGAGCAGTACTTC
>-|TRBV27|15|-|TRBJ1-2
CASSDRVFPNYGYTF
TGTGCCAGCAGTGACCGGGTGTTCCCTAACTATGGCTACACCTTC
>few|TRBV7-9|15|-|TRBJ2-7
CASSLAGTGVDEQYF
TGTGCCAGCAGCTTAGCCGGGACTGGGGTGGACGAGCAGTACTTC
>-|TRBV29-1|12|-|TRBJ1-4
CSVEAQNEKLFF
TGCAGCGTTGAGGCACAGAATGAAAAACTGTTTTTT
>-|TRBV25-1|14|TRBD1|TRBJ1-3
CANEDRESGNTIYF
TGTGCCAACGAAGACAGGGAGTCTGGAAACACCATATATTTT
>-|TRBV29-1|16|TRBD1|TRBJ2-3
CSGDRGPGDGTDTQYF
TGCAGCGGGGACAGGGGACCCGGGGATGGCACAGATACGCAGTATTTT
>-|TRBV2|13|-|TRBJ2-1
CASTLQTYNEQFF
TGTGCCAGCACTCTACAGACTTACAATGAGCAGTTCTTC
>-|TRBV3-1/TRBV3-2|14|TRBD2|TRBJ2-5
CASSPTSAQETQYF
TGTGCCAGCAGCCCCACTAGCGCCCAAGAGACCCAGTACTTC
>-|TRBV10-2|15|-|TRBJ2-3
CASSELRTRLDTQYF
TGCGCCAGCAGTGAGCTTCGGACCCGGCTGGATACGCAGTATTTT
>-|TRBV6-5|13|-|TRBJ2-5
CASDGGIQETQYF
TGTGCCAGCGATGGCGGGATACAAGAGACCCAGTACTTC
>-|TRBV18|14|-|TRBJ2-7
CASSPSTGNDEQYF
TGTGCCAGCTCCCCGTCGACAGGTAACGACGAGCAGTACTTC
>-|TRBV7-9|13|-|TRBJ1-1
CASSLEAGLEAFF
TGTGCCAGCAGCTTAGAGGCCGGCCTCGAAGCTTTCTTT